This T cell receptor (beta chain) was recorded in a study of cytomegalovirus exposure and HLA in healthy donors. Background on the study: Out of approximately 400 genotyped donors, roughly 83% belonged to the Caucasian-associated ancestry cluster. Study-wide results and caveats: Cytomegalovirus status was reportedly diagnosed by the classifier with high sensitivity and specificity. In a later analysis, the majority of CMV-associated beta chains seemingly showed HLA restriction. A later analysis by the authors found several of the most significant clusters apparently linked to common viral pathogens.

The PCR used 60 Vbeta and 13 Jbeta primers. TCRdb's table, derived via immunoSEQ multiplex PCR, lists solely in-frame clones and lacks some. The table has some 130,000 clones, roughly 77% seen once; the top ten hold 5% to 7%. CDR3 length: 14 residues. The germline V gene has CDR1 GTSNPN and CDR2 SVGIG (reference sequence). V dropped 0 bases and J dropped 5; count of bases not matched to a gene: 6. This clone was detected only a few times. The antigen remains unidentified. V usage is TRBV30 and J usage is TRBJ2-5, with 7 bases fitting TRBD2. This receptor was identified in a woman aged 40 to 50 in good health and CMV-seropositive. The material sequenced was PBMCs. In DNA, the CDR3 is TGTGCCTGGAGTGTTGTCGGGGGAGGGGAGACCCAGTACTTC. Its translation: CAWSVVGGGETQYF.